A single sample is the source of the 17 T cell receptor beta chains below, sequenced in a study of shared clonotypes between healthy human individuals. TCRdb's table, derived via immunoSEQ multiplex PCR, lists solely in-frame clones and lacks some. Seen here are over a million clones, roughly 96% observed once, and the top ten hold over 1%. Sequenced: naive CD4+ T cells sorted from blood. Subset given: CD45RA+ positively selected. The source is a man younger than 45 in good health.

The chain has TRBV4-2 and TRBJ2-1; perhaps TRBD2 as D (6 bases). This CDR3 is 15 amino acids long. Per germline, CDR1 LGHNA and CDR2 YNFKEQ. Trimming cost V 5 bases and J 4 bases, with 15 bases left between them. CDR3 amino acids: CASSVKLAIYNEQFF. In DNA, the CDR3 is TGTGCCAGCAGCGTGAAACTAGCCATTTACAATGAGCAGTTCTTC.

This sequence joins TRBV30 and TRBJ2-7, with D unclear. Germline loops: CDR1 GTSNPN, CDR2 SVGIG (reference sequence). The V and J ends lost 4 bases and 8 bases respectively, with 12 bases between them. There are 11 residues in the CDR3. Here the CDR3 reads CAWTLGMKQYF. In DNA form, the CDR3 reads TGTGCCTGGACGCTGGGGATGAAGCAGTACTTC.

The chain links TRBV7-8 to TRBJ2-1; D call uncertain. The V gene's germline CDR1 is SGHVS and CDR2 FQNEAQ. The CDR3 loop spans 14 amino acids. V lost 1 base, J lost 13 bases, and 17 bases lay in between. The CDR3, as DNA: TGTGCCAGCAGCTTAGGTGGAGTGACGGACCGACAGTTCTTC. Residues: CASSLGGVTDRQFF.

The chain joins TRBV5-4 to TRBJ2-5; 9 nucleotides align to TRBD2. Looked up from germline, CDR1 is SGHNT and CDR2 is YYREEE (reference sequence). CDR3 length equals 14 residues. V was pared by 3 bases and J by 5 bases, with 5 bases of the junction left unmatched. The CDR3 region has the DNA TGTGCCAGCAGCTCGGGACTAGCAATGGAGACCCAGTACTTC. Translation: CASSSGLAMETQYF.

The chain links TRBV7-2 to TRBJ1-1; no clear D gene. The germline V gene encodes CDR1 SGHTA and CDR2 FQGNSA. Deletions cut 11 bases from V and 1 base from J, with 17 bases between. The CDR3 extends over 14 amino acids. In nucleotides, the CDR3 is TGTGCCGCCATGTCCCGTGGAACGAACACTGAAGCTTTCTTT. It codes for CAAMSRGTNTEAFF.

This clone was seen once. This rearrangement joins TRBV10-2 to TRBJ1-6, with TRBD1 as a possible D gene (5 bases). Trimming cost V 3 bases and J 0 bases, with 15 bases left between them. Germline CDR1 reads WSHSY; CDR2 reads SAAADI. CDR3 length: 18 amino acids. The CDR3 sequence: CASSDRTQARSYNSPLHF. In nucleotides, the CDR3 is TGCGCCAGCAGTGATAGGACACAGGCTCGCTCCTATAATTCACCCCTCCACTTT.

The rearrangement links TRBV19 to TRBJ2-1; TRBD2 aligns across 9 bases. The germline CDR1 and CDR2 sequences are LNHDA and SQIVND (reference sequence). Trimming removed 5 bases from V and 0 bases from J; junction bases left unmatched: 2. There are 15 residues in the CDR3. The CDR3 reads CASSVSGSSYNEQFF. DNA for the CDR3: TGTGCCAGTAGTGTTAGCGGGAGCTCCTACAATGAGCAGTTCTTC.

This clone was detected only once. This CDR3 is CASSLMLGGGLTDTQYF. DNA of the CDR3: TGCGCCAGCAGCTTGATGCTGGGCGGGGGGCTGACAGATACGCAGTATTTT. V and J are TRBV5-1 and TRBJ2-3; the match to TRBD2 covers 8 bases. J gave up 3 bases and V 1 base, and 10 bases lay outside the gene matches. The CDR3 has 17 residues. Germline CDR1 reads SGHRS; CDR2 reads YFSETQ.

The chain uses TRBV14 and TRBJ2-7, with D unclear. Trimming left V 0 bases short and J 4 bases short, with 10 bases between. CDR1 is SGHDN and CDR2 is FVKESK in the germline V gene. The CDR3 runs to 14 residues. The CDR3 protein is CASSQDRAFYEQYF. The CDR3 DNA reads as TGTGCCAGCAGCCAAGATCGAGCTTTTTACGAGCAGTACTTC.

This clone has only one observation. The chain links TRBV4-1 to TRBJ2-3, with no clear D. The CDR3 covers 16 residues. V was trimmed by 2 bases and J by 7 bases, leaving 19 bases between them. Germline loops: CDR1 MGHRA, CDR2 YSYEKL. In nucleotides, the CDR3 is TGCGCCAGCAGCCAACCGAATTCTAGGGCGAAAAATACGCAGTATTTT. Protein: CASSQPNSRAKNTQYF.

The rearrangement links TRBV6-5 to TRBJ2-5; 7 positions match TRBD2. The length of the CDR3 is 15 residues. V lost 6 bases and J lost 0; bases outside the gene matches: 7. Germline assignment: CDR1 MNHEY and CDR2 SVGAGI. In DNA, the CDR3 is TGTGCCAGCAGCCCCGGGAGGAACTACCAAGAGACCCAGTACTTC. Its protein is CASSPGRNYQETQYF.

As to this clone: Other DNA sequences in the sample encode the same CDR3. The chain has TRBV5-1 and TRBJ2-5, with 7 bases fitting TRBD1. This CDR3 is 14 amino acids long. The germline gives CDR1 SGHRS, CDR2 YFSETQ. Trimming cost V 4 bases and J 1 base; bases outside gene matches: 4. CDR3: CASSQGTAQETQYF. The DNA of the CDR3 is TGCGCCAGCAGCCAGGGGACAGCCCAAGAGACCCAGTACTTC.

The CDR3 nucleotides are TGTGCCAGCAGCTTAGAACAGAGCTACGAGCAGTACTTC. This gives the protein CASSLEQSYEQYF. The chain uses TRBV7-6 and TRBJ2-7; D unresolved. The V and J ends lost 1 base and 3 bases respectively, with 7 bases between them. The CDR3 spans 13 residues. In germline, CDR1 is SGHVS, CDR2 FNYEAQ.

The chain uses TRBV11-2 and TRBJ1-2; the D is unclear. The V end was cut by 1 base, the J end by 6 bases, with 12 bases between. The CDR3 has 14 amino acids. Germline V CDR1 and CDR2: SGHAT, FQNNGV. CDR3 sequence (DNA): TGTGCCAGCAGCTTAGCAGTTGTGGCAGATGGCTACACCTTC. This gives the protein CASSLAVVADGYTF.

This chain uses TRBV2 with TRBJ2-7; 7 bases map to TRBD1. J lost 2 bases, V lost 6 bases, and 10 bases had no gene match. The CDR3 contains 15 residues. CDR1 is SNHLY and CDR2 is FYNNEI in the germline V gene. The CDR3 loop is CASRTDRVVPYEQYF. The CDR3 DNA reads TGTGCCAGCAGGACAGACAGGGTTGTACCCTACGAGCAGTACTTC.

The chain uses TRBV28 and TRBJ2-1; D ambiguous. The CDR3 consists of 12 residues. The V and J ends lost 3 bases and 10 bases respectively, with 10 bases between them. Germline V gene sequence: CDR1 MDHEN, CDR2 SYDVKM. The CDR3 loop is CASSFPLWEQFF. CDR3 DNA sequence: TGTGCCAGCAGTTTTCCGCTTTGGGAGCAGTTCTTC.

The V call is TRBV27, the J call TRBJ1-4; TRBD1 aligns across 7 bases. Germline-derived CDR1 and CDR2 are MNHEY and SMNVEV (reference sequence). There are 15 residues in the CDR3. Trimming at V came to 3 bases and at J to 8 bases, leaving 9 bases not matched to a gene. The CDR3 DNA follows: TGTGCCAGCAGTTTGCTCAGGGGGGCAGGAGAAAAACTGTTTTTT. It codes for CASSLLRGAGEKLFF.